The clone carrying this TCR beta chain was seen a few times. The source of the sample is a study of T cell repertoires in cytomegalovirus infection. Germline-derived CDR1 and CDR2 are MNHEY and SMNVEV (reference sequence). With V trimmed by 5 bases and J by 2 bases, 15 bases remained unmatched. This CDR3 comprises 18 residues. TCRdb reprocessed the reads via MiXCR and lists one record per CDR3 protein. The profile shows a few hundred thousand distinct CDR3 sequences, 9% to 9.5% of them singletons. Sequencing was performed on PBMCs. V and J are TRBV27 and TRBJ2-3, with 8 bases matching TRBD2. This TCR derives from a human donor in good health (CMV status not recorded). Some clones in this sample may be carry-over from other donors' samples. CDR3 protein: CASSPTRQREPYTDTQYF. CDR3 in DNA: TGTGCCAGCAGTCCCACCCGTCAGCGGGAGCCATACACAGATACGCAGTATTTT.